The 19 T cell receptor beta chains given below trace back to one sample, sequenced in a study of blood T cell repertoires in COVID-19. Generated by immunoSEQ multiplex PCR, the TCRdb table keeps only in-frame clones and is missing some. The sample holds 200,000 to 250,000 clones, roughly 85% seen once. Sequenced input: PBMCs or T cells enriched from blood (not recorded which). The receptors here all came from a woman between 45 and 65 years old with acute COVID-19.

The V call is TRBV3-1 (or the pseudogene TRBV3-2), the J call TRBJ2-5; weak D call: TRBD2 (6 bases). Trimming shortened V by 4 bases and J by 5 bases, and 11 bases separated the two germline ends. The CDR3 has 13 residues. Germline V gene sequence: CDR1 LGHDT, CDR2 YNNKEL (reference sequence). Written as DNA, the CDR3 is TGTGCCAGCAGCCCCCTAGGAGGGGAGACCCAGTACTTC. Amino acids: CASSPLGGETQYF.

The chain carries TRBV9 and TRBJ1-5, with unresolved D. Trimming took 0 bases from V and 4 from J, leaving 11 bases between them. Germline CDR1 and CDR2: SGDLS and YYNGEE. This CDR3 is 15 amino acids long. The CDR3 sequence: CASSVGRAINQPQHF. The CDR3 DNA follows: TGTGCCAGCAGCGTAGGGAGGGCGATTAATCAGCCCCAGCATTTT.

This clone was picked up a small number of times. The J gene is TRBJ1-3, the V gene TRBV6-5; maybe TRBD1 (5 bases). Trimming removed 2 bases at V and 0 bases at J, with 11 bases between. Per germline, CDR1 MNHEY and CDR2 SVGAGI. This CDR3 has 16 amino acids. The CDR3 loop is CASSYGADYSGNTIYF. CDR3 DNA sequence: TGTGCCAGCAGTTACGGGGCGGACTACTCTGGAAACACCATATATTTT.

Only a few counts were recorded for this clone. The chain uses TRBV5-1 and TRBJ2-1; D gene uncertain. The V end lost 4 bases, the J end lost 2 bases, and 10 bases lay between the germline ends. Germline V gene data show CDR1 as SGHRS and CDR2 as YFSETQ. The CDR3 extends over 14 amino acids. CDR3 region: CASSQESAYNEQFF. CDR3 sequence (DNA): TGCGCCAGCAGCCAGGAATCAGCCTACAATGAGCAGTTCTTC.

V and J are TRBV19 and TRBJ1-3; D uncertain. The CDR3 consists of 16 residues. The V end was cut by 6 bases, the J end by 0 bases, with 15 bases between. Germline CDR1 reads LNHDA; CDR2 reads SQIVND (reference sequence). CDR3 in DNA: TGTGCCAGTAGCCCGCTTCCGGGGTCCTCTGGAAACACCATATATTTT. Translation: CASSPLPGSSGNTIYF.

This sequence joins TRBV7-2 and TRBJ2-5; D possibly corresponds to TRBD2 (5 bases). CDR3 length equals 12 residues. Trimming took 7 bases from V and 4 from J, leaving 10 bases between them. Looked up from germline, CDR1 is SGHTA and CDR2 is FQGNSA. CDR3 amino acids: CASTLARETQYF. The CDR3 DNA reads TGTGCCAGCACCCTAGCCAGAGAGACCCAGTACTTC.

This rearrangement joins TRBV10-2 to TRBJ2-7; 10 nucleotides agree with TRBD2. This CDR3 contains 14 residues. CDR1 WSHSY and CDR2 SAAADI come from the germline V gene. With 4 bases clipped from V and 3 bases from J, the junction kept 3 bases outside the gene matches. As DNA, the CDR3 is TGCGCCAGCAGTGGGAGCGGGGGGGACTACGAGCAGTACTTC. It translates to CASSGSGGDYEQYF.

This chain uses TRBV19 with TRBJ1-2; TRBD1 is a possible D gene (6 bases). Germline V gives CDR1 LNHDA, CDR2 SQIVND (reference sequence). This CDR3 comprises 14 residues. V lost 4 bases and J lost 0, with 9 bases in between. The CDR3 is CASSRTATNYGYTF. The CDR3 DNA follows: TGTGCCAGTAGTAGGACAGCTACTAACTATGGCTACACCTTC.

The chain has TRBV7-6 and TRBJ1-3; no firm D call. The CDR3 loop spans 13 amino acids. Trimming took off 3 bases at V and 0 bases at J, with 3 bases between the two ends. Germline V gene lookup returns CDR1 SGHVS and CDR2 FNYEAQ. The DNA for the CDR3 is TGTGCCAGCAGCTTGAGCTCTGGAAACACCATATATTTT. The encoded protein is CASSLSSGNTIYF.

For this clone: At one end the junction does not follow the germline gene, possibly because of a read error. The CDR3 DNA follows: TGTGCTAGCAGCCCCCACAGGGGCTCCTACAATGAGCAGTTCTTC. Its translation: CASSPHRGSYNEQFF. The rearrangement links TRBV7-7 to TRBJ2-1; 7 bases are a match to TRBD1. Germline CDR1 reads SSHAT; CDR2 reads FNYEAQ (reference sequence). The CDR3 extends over 15 amino acids.

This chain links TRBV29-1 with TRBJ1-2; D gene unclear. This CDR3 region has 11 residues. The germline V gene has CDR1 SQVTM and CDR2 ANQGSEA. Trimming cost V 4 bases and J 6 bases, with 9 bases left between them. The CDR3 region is CSVGGQDGYTF. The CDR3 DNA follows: TGCAGCGTTGGAGGGCAGGATGGCTACACCTTC.

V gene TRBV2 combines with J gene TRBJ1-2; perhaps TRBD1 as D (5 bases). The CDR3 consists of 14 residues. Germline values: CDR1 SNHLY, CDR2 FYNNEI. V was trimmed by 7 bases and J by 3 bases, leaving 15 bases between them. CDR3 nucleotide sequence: TGTGCCAGCACTAAGGAGACAGCTGACTATGGCTACACCTTC. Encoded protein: CASTKETADYGYTF. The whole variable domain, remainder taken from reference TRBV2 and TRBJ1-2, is EPEVTQTPSHQVTQMGQEVILRCVPISNHLYFYWYRQILGQKVEFLVSFYNNEISEKSEIFDDQFSVERPDGSNFTLKIRSTKLEDSAMYFCASTKETADYGYTFGSGTRLTVV.

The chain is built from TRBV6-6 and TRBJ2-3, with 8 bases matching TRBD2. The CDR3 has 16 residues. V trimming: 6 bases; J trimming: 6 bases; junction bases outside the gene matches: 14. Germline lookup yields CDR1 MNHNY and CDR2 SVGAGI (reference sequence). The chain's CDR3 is CASRIGTRGPSDTQYF. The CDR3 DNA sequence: TGTGCCAGCAGAATCGGGACTAGGGGTCCCTCTGATACGCAGTATTTT.

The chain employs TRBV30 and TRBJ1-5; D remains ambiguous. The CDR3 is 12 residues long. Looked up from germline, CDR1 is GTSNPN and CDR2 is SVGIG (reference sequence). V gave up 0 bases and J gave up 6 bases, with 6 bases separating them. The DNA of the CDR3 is TGTGCCTGGAGTGTACCCGGTCAGCCCCAGCATTTT. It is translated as CAWSVPGQPQHF. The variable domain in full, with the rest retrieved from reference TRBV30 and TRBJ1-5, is SQTIHQWPATLVQPVGSPLSLECTVEGTSNPNLYWYRQAAGRGLQLLFYSVGIGQISSEVPQNLSASRPQDRQFILSSKKLLLSDSGFYLCAWSVPGQPQHFGDGTRLSIL.

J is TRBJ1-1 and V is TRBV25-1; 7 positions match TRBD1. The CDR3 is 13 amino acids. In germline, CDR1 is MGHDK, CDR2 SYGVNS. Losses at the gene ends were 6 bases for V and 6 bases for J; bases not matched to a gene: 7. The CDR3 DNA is TGTGCCAGCAGGGAGGGGGCTCTAGCTGAAGCTTTCTTT. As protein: CASREGALAEAFF. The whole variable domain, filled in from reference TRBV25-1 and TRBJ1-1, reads EADIYQTPRYLVIGTGKKITLECSQTMGHDKMYWYQQDPGMELHLIHYSYGVNSTEKGDLSSESTVSRIRTEHFPLTLESARPSHTSQYLCASREGALAEAFFGQGTRLTVV.

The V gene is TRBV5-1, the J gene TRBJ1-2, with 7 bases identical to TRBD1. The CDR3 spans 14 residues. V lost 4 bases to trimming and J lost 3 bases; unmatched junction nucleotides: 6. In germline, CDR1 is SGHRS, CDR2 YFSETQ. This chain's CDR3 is CASSPGQVHYGYTF. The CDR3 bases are TGCGCCAGCAGCCCCGGACAGGTTCACTATGGCTACACCTTC.

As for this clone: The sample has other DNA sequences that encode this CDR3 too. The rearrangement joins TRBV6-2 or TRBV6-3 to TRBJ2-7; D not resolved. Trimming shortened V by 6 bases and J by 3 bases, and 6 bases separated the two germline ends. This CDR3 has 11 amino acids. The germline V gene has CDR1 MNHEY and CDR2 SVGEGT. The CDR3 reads CASSPLYEQYF. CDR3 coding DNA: TGTGCCAGCAGCCCCCTCTACGAGCAGTACTTC.

The CDR3 nucleotides are TGTGCCAGCAGCTCATACTTGAACACTGAAGCTTTCTTT. Its protein product is CASSSYLNTEAFF. The V and J genes are TRBV13 and TRBJ1-1; no definite D call. The CDR3 is 13 residues long. V was pared by 4 bases and J by 0 bases, with 6 bases between. Germline CDR1 is PRHDT and CDR2 is FYEKMQ (reference sequence).

CDR3 loop: CACSPGDSPLHF. CDR3 nucleotide sequence: TGTGCCTGCAGTCCAGGGGATTCACCCCTCCACTTT. V usage is TRBV30 and J usage is TRBJ1-6; TRBD1 might be the D (6 bases). With 6 bases removed from V and 8 bases from J, the gap between germline ends came to 11 bases. The CDR3 has 12 residues. CDR1 is GTSNPN, CDR2 SVGIG, per germline (reference sequence).